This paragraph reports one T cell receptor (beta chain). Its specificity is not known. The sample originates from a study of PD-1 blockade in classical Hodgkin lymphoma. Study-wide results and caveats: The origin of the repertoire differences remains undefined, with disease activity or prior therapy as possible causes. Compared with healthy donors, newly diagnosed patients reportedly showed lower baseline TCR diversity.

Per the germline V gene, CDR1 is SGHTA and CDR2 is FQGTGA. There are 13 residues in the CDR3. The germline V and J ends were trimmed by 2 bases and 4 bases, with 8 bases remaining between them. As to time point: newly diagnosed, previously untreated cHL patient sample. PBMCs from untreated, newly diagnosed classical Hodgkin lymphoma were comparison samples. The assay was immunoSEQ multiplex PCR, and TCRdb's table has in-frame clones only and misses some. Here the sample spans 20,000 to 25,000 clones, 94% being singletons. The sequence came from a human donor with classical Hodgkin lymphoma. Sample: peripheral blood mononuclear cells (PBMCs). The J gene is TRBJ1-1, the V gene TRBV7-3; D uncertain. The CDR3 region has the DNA TGTGCCAGCAGCTTAGGACCGAGCACTGAAGCTTTCTTT. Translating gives CASSLGPSTEAFF.